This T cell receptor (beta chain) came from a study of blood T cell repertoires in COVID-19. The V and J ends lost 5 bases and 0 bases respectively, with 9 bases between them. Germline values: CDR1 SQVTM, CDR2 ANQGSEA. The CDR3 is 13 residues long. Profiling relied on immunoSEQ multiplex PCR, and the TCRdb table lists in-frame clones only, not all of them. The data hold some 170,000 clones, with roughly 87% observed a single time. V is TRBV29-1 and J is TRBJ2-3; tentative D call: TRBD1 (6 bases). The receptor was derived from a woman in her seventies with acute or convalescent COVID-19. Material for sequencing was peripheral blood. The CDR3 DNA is TGCAGCGTTACAGGGTCTAGCACAGATACGCAGTATTTT. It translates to CSVTGSSTDTQYF.